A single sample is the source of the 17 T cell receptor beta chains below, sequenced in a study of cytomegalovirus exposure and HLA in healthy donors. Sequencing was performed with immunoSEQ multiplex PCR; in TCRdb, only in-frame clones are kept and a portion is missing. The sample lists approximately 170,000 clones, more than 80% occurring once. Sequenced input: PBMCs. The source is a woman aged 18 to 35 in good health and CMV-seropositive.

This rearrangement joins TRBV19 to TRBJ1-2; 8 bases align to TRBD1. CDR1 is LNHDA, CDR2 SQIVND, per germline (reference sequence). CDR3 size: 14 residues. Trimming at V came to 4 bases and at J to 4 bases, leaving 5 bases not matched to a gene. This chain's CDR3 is CASSTRTGLYGYTF. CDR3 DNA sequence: TGTGCCAGTAGTACCAGGACAGGGCTCTATGGCTACACCTTC.

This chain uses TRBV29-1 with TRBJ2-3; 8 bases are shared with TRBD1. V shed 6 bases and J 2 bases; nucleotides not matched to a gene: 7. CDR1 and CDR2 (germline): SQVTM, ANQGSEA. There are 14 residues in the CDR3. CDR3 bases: TGCAGCGTCCGGACAGGGTATCCCACAGATACGCAGTATTTT. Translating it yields CSVRTGYPTDTQYF.

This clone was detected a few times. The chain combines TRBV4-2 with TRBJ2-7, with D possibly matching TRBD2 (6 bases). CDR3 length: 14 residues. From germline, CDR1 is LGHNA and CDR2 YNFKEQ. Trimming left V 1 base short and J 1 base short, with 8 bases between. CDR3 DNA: TGTGCCAGCAGCCAAGTCGGGGGATCCTACGAGCAGTACTTC. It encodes CASSQVGGSYEQYF.

Here the CDR3 reads CASSLGPPGQGGHEQYF. The CDR3 bases are TGTGCCAGCAGTTTAGGACCCCCGGGACAGGGAGGGCACGAGCAGTACTTC. This rearrangement joins TRBV27 to TRBJ2-7, with TRBD1 identical over 9 bases. CDR1 and CDR2 (germline): MNHEY, SMNVEV (reference sequence). The length of the CDR3 is 17 residues. Trimming cost V 2 bases and J 5 bases; bases outside gene matches: 13.

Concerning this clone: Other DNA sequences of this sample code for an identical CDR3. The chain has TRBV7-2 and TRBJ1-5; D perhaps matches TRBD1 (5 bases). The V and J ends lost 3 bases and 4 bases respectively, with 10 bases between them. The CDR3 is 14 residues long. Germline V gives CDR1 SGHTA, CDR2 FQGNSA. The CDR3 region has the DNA TGTGCCAGCAGCTTGCGGCAGGGAAATCAGCCCCAGCATTTT. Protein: CASSLRQGNQPQHF.

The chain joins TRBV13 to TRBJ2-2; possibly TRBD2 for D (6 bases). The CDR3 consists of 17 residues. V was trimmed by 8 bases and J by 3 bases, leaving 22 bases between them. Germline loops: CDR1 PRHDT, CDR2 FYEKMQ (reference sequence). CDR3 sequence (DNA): TGTGCCAGCCTCGGGTCTCACGGGGGAATCTACACCGGGGAGCTGTTTTTT. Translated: CASLGSHGGIYTGELFF.

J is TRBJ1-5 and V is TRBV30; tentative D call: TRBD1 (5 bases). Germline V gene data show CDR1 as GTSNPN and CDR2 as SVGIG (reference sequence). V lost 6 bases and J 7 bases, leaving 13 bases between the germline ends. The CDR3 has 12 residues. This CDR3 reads CACYRGKQPQHF. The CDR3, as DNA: TGTGCCTGTTATAGGGGAAAGCAGCCCCAGCATTTT.

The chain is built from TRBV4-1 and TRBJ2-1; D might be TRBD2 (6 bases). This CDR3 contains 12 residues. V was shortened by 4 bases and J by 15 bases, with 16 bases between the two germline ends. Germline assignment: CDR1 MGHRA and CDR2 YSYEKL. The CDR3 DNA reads TGCGCCAGCAGCCTCGCCCGGGAGCTCCCGTTCTTC. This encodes CASSLARELPFF.

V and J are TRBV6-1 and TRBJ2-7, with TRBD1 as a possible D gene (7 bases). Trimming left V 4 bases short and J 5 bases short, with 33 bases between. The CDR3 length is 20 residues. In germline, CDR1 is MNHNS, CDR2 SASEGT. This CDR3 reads CASSGSAYRGRRGSPNEQYF. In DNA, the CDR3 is TGTGCCAGCAGTGGATCCGCCTACAGGGGTAGGAGGGGTAGTCCGAACGAGCAGTACTTC.

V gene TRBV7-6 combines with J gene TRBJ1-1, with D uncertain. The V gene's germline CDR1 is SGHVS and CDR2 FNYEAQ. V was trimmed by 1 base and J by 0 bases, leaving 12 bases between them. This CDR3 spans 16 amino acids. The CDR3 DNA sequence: TGTGCCAGCAGCTTAGTGCAGTTCGAATTGAACACTGAAGCTTTCTTT. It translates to CASSLVQFELNTEAFF.

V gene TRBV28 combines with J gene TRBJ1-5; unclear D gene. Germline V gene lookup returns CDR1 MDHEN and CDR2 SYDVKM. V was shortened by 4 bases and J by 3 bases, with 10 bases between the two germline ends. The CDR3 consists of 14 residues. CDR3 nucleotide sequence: TGTGCCAGCAGTTCGGCAGGCGACAATCAGCCCCAGCATTTT. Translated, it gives CASSSAGDNQPQHF.

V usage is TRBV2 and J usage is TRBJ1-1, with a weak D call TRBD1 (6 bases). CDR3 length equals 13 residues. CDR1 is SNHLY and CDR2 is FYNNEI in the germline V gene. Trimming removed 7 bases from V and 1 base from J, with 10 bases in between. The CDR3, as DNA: TGTGCCAGCAAGGGGGTAAAGAACACTGAAGCTTTCTTT. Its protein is CASKGVKNTEAFF.

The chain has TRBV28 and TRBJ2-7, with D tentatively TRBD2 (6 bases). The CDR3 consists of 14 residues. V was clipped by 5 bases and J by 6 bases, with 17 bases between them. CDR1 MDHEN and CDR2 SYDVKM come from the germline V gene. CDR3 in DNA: TGTGCCAGCAGTCCAAGGGGCGGGAAGGTCGAGCAGTACTTC. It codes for CASSPRGGKVEQYF.

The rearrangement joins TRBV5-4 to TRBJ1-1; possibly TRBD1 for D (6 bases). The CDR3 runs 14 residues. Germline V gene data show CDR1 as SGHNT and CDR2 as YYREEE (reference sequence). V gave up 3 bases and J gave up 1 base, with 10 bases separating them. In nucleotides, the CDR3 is TGTGCCAGCAGCTCTGGGACACGGAACACTGAAGCTTTCTTT. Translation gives CASSSGTRNTEAFF.

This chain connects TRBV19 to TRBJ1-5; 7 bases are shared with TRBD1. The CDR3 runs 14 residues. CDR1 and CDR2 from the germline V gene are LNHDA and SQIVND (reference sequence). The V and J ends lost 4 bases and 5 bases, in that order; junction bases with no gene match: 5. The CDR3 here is CASSTTGVDQPQHF. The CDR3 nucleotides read TGTGCCAGTAGTACCACAGGGGTGGATCAGCCCCAGCATTTT.

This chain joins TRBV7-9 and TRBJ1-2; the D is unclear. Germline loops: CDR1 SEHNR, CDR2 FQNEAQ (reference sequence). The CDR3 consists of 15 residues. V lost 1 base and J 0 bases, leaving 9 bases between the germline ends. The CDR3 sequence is CASSLGAPANYGYTF. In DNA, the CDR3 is TGTGCCAGCAGCTTAGGGGCGCCAGCTAACTATGGCTACACCTTC.

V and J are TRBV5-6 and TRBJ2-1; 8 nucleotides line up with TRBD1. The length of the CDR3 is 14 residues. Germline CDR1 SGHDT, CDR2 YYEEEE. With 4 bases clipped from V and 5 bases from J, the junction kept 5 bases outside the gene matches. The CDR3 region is CASSEDRAHNEQFF. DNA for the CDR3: TGTGCCAGCAGCGAGGACAGGGCCCACAATGAGCAGTTCTTC.